Following are 30 T cell receptor beta chains from one sample sequenced in a study of CD8 T cells in Susac syndrome. RNA, at about 0.45 to 1 ug, was reverse transcribed with random hexamers. TCRdb fed the immunoSEQ multiplex PCR reads into MiXCR, producing one record per CDR3 protein. The table records tens of thousands of distinct CDR3 sequences, around 94% of them present only once. The sample taken for sequencing was CD8+ T cells from PBMCs. The receptors were gathered from a human donor in good health.

V and J are TRBV3-1 and TRBJ2-3; the D gene is possibly TRBD2 (7 bases). V lost 4 bases, J lost 2 bases, and 22 bases lay in between. Germline CDR1 is LGHDT and CDR2 is YNNKEL (reference sequence). The CDR3 is made up of 18 amino acids. CDR3 loop: CASSLLPPRGATTDTQYF. The CDR3 DNA follows: TGTGCCAGCAGCCTCCTCCCACCCCGGGGGGCTACCACAGATACGCAGTATTTT.

The gene calls are TRBV29-1 and TRBJ2-6; maybe TRBD1 (6 bases). V was shortened by 3 bases and J by 0 bases, with 15 bases between the two germline ends. The CDR3 spans 17 residues. The V gene's germline CDR1 is SQVTM and CDR2 ANQGSEA. DNA for the CDR3: TGCAGCGTTGAGGCCCGTGGACAGATCTCTGGGGCCAACGTCCTGACTTTC. Residues: CSVEARGQISGANVLTF.

The chain is built from TRBV4-3 and TRBJ2-5; 9 bases map to TRBD2. The trim removed 0 bases at V and 5 bases at J, leaving 7 bases unmatched. The CDR3 consists of 16 residues. From germline, CDR1 is LGHNA and CDR2 YSLEER. The chain's CDR3 is CASSQDEAGGHETQYF. The CDR3 DNA reads TGCGCCAGCAGCCAAGATGAGGCGGGGGGGCACGAGACCCAGTACTTC.

V and J are TRBV9 and TRBJ1-5; 9 nucleotides agree with TRBD1. The CDR3 is made up of 16 amino acids. Losses at the gene ends were 0 bases for V and 1 base for J; bases not matched to a gene: 2. Germline V gene sequence: CDR1 SGDLS, CDR2 YYNGEE. DNA for the CDR3: TGTGCCAGCAGCGTAGATGGGACAGGGAGCAATCAGCCCCAGCATTTT. It encodes CASSVDGTGSNQPQHF.

The DNA of the CDR3 is TGTGCCAGCAGTGGACGGGGACAGGGAGGGACTGAAGCTTTCTTT. It yields the protein CASSGRGQGGTEAFF. The V and J genes are TRBV27 and TRBJ1-1, with 9 bases aligning to TRBD1. CDR3 length: 15 amino acids. V dropped 5 bases and J dropped 5; count of bases not matched to a gene: 9. CDR1 is MNHEY and CDR2 is SMNVEV in the germline V gene (reference sequence).

The V call is TRBV20-1, the J call TRBJ1-3, with D hard to call. The germline gives CDR1 DFQATT, CDR2 SNEGSKA (reference sequence). This CDR3 has 14 residues. V was trimmed by 3 bases and J by 3 bases, leaving 12 bases between them. CDR3 sequence (DNA): TGCAGTGCTAGCAAAACGGCTTTTGGAAACACCATATATTTT. It codes for CSASKTAFGNTIYF.

The chain links TRBV6-5 to TRBJ2-7; no clear D gene. Germline-derived CDR1 and CDR2 are MNHEY and SVGAGI. The length of the CDR3 is 12 residues. Trimming cost V 7 bases and J 6 bases, with 13 bases left between them. This CDR3 reads CASKGGVGEQYF. For the CDR3, the DNA is TGTGCCAGCAAGGGCGGAGTTGGCGAGCAGTACTTC.

This chain links TRBV11-2 with TRBJ1-1; D is unclear. CDR1 SGHAT and CDR2 FQNNGV come from the germline V gene. There are 13 residues in the CDR3. With 3 bases removed from V and 2 bases from J, the gap between germline ends came to 7 bases. The CDR3 protein is CASSFEQNTEAFF. In DNA, the CDR3 is TGTGCCAGCAGCTTTGAACAAAACACTGAAGCTTTCTTT.

This chain joins TRBV2 and TRBJ1-1; 10 bases match TRBD1. The ends lost 7 bases at V and 9 bases at J; junction bases unmatched: 8. Germline V lookup: CDR1 SNHLY, CDR2 FYNNEI. This CDR3 is built from 13 residues. In nucleotides, the CDR3 is TGTGCCAGCACCGGGACAGGGGCCCCTCAAGCTTTCTTT. Amino acid sequence: CASTGTGAPQAFF.

To note about this clonotype: Compared with germline, one end of the junction differs, possibly owing to a read error. The chain recombines TRBV27 with TRBJ2-2; a weak D match, TRBD2 (5 bases). Germline V gene data show CDR1 as MNHEY and CDR2 as SMNVEV (reference sequence). This CDR3 contains 13 residues. The CDR3 DNA sequence: TGTGCCAGCAGTTTACGGATCAATGGGGAGCTGGTTTTT. Protein sequence: CASSLRINGELVF.

This clonotype was seen a single time. The rearrangement joins TRBV20-1 to TRBJ2-7; 7 bases agree with TRBD2. V shed 6 bases, J shed 2 bases, and the junction held 16 bases outside the gene matches. Germline-derived CDR1 and CDR2 are DFQATT and SNEGSKA (reference sequence). The CDR3 runs to 16 residues. This CDR3 reads CSAHLPQRGRTYEQYF. The CDR3 nucleotides are TGCAGTGCCCACCTACCGCAGCGGGGACGAACCTACGAGCAGTACTTC.

CDR3 in DNA: TGTGCCAGCAGCGCCTCCGGGACAGGGGGTTCCGAGCAGTACTTC. Its translation: CASSASGTGGSEQYF. The chain has TRBV9 and TRBJ2-7, with TRBD1 identical over 11 bases. Germline loops: CDR1 SGDLS, CDR2 YYNGEE. V was clipped by 3 bases and J by 6 bases; unmatched bases: 8. This CDR3 is 15 amino acids long.

This chain joins TRBV2 and TRBJ2-3; 7 bases fit TRBD1. Germline V gene sequence: CDR1 SNHLY, CDR2 FYNNEI. The CDR3 runs 17 residues. V was clipped by 8 bases and J by 4 bases; unmatched bases: 18. The CDR3 protein is CASSRAKGAVGSDTQYF. The CDR3 coding sequence is TGTGCCAGCTCCAGGGCCAAGGGGGCCGTGGGGTCAGATACGCAGTATTTT.

This chain connects TRBV4-3 to TRBJ2-1; D gene ambiguous. V shed 0 bases and J shed 10 bases, with 7 bases lying between them. Germline assignment: CDR1 LGHNA and CDR2 YSLEER. The CDR3 consists of 12 residues. CDR3 in DNA: TGCGCCAGCAGCCAAGATGAAAGGGAGCAGTTCTTC. Translation gives CASSQDEREQFF.

This clonotype was found once. The chain joins TRBV9 to TRBJ2-7, with TRBD1 matching 9 bases. From germline, CDR1 is SGDLS and CDR2 YYNGEE. The CDR3 is 15 residues long. Trimming cost V 0 bases and J 2 bases; bases outside gene matches: 3. CDR3 sequence (DNA): TGTGCCAGCAGCGTAGCCGGGGACAGGGCCTACGAGCAGTACTTC. This encodes CASSVAGDRAYEQYF.

The chain employs TRBV6-2 or TRBV6-3 and TRBJ2-7; perhaps TRBD1 as D (6 bases). The germline gives CDR1 MNHEY, CDR2 SVGEGT. V lost 1 base and J lost 4, with 11 bases in between. The CDR3 extends over 14 amino acids. CDR3 sequence reads: CASSYFDRIYEQYF. As DNA, the CDR3 is TGTGCCAGCAGTTACTTCGACAGGATTTACGAGCAGTACTTC.

This chain uses TRBV9 with TRBJ1-2; D is unresolved. CDR1 is SGDLS and CDR2 is YYNGEE in the germline V gene. Trimming took 2 bases from V and 4 from J, leaving 12 bases between them. The CDR3 has 14 residues. For the CDR3, the DNA is TGTGCCAGCAGCGTTGAGGAAGCAATCTATGGCTACACCTTC. Its protein is CASSVEEAIYGYTF.

V is TRBV27 and J is TRBJ1-1; D gene unclear. The CDR3 length is 16 residues. V shed 4 bases and J shed 1 base, with 16 bases lying between them. Looked up from germline, CDR1 is MNHEY and CDR2 is SMNVEV (reference sequence). This CDR3 reads CASSSVVETPNTEAFF. The CDR3 DNA reads as TGTGCCAGCAGTTCCGTCGTTGAAACTCCGAACACTGAAGCTTTCTTT.

This clonotype was observed once. The junction and the germline gene differ at one end; a read error may be behind it. CDR3 loop: CASSTSSGGAHF. The CDR3 DNA reads TGTGCCAGCAGCACCTCTAGCGGGGGGGCCCACTTC. The genes are TRBV7-9 and TRBJ2-5, with 12 bases lining up with TRBD2. The germline CDR1 and CDR2 sequences are SEHNR and FQNEAQ (reference sequence). This CDR3 spans 12 amino acids.

Only one count was recorded for this clonotype. The V call is TRBV12-3 or TRBV12-4, the J call TRBJ1-2, with D tentatively TRBD1 (5 bases). Trimming removed 6 bases from V and 4 bases from J, with 12 bases in between. This CDR3 has 13 residues. CDR3 region: CASRGGDGYGYTF. CDR3 nucleotides: TGTGCCAGCAGAGGAGGGGATGGCTATGGCTACACCTTC.

The genes are TRBV7-9 and TRBJ2-4, with D possibly matching TRBD1 (5 bases). The CDR3 runs 15 residues. The V end lost 1 base, the J end lost 1 base, and 8 bases lay between the germline ends. CDR1 SEHNR and CDR2 FQNEAQ come from the germline V gene (reference sequence). CDR3 bases: TGTGCCAGCAGCTTAGGCCAGGGTGCCAAAAACATTCAGTACTTC. It yields the protein CASSLGQGAKNIQYF.

The chain is built from TRBV19 and TRBJ1-2, with TRBD1 matching 9 bases. Germline-derived CDR1 and CDR2 are LNHDA and SQIVND (reference sequence). This CDR3 has 17 residues. With V trimmed by 5 bases and J by 2 bases, 12 bases remained unmatched. The CDR3 nucleotides read TGTGCCAGTAGTTGGGGGCGACTGGACAGGGGAAACTATGGCTACACCTTC. This gives the protein CASSWGRLDRGNYGYTF.

The chain carries TRBV12-3 or TRBV12-4 and TRBJ2-1; D gene ambiguous. Trimming took off 3 bases at V and 0 bases at J, with 6 bases between the two ends. The CDR3 covers 14 residues. CDR3: CASSLWDSYNEQFF. CDR3 coding DNA: TGTGCCAGCAGTTTGTGGGACTCCTACAATGAGCAGTTCTTC.

The chain links TRBV6-2 or TRBV6-3 to TRBJ1-1; D is unresolved. Trimming left V 6 bases short and J 8 bases short, with 16 bases between. The germline CDR1 and CDR2 sequences are MNHEY and SVGEGT. This CDR3 is built from 13 residues. The CDR3 bases are TGTGCCAGCAGCCCCGTTACAGCACCAGAAGCTTTCTTT. Residues: CASSPVTAPEAFF.

This chain links TRBV27 with TRBJ1-1; no clear D. This CDR3 spans 15 amino acids. Germline assignment: CDR1 MNHEY and CDR2 SMNVEV (reference sequence). Trimming stripped 0 bases from V and 2 bases from J, with 10 bases between. CDR3 sequence: CASSLSIGGNTEAFF. CDR3 in DNA: TGTGCCAGCAGTTTATCGATAGGTGGAAACACTGAAGCTTTCTTT.

The J gene is TRBJ1-1, the V gene TRBV6-6, with D unresolved. The CDR3 has 13 residues. Trimming shortened V by 2 bases and J by 4 bases, and 8 bases separated the two germline ends. Per the germline V gene, CDR1 is MNHNY and CDR2 is SVGAGI (reference sequence). CDR3 DNA: TGTGCCAGCAGTTACAAGGCCCTCACTGAAGCTTTCTTT. Protein sequence: CASSYKALTEAFF.

The chain links TRBV6-4 to TRBJ2-3; possibly TRBD2 for D (7 bases). From germline, CDR1 is MRHNA and CDR2 SNTAGT. Between the trimmed V and J ends, which lost 6 bases and 2 bases, there was a span of 12 bases. This CDR3 is built from 14 residues. CDR3 loop: CASSSGDNTDTQYF. The DNA for the CDR3 is TGTGCCAGCAGCAGCGGGGACAACACAGATACGCAGTATTTT.

This clonotype showed up just once. This chain joins TRBV19 and TRBJ1-1, with D perhaps matching TRBD1 (6 bases). CDR1 is LNHDA, CDR2 SQIVND, per germline (reference sequence). The germline V and J ends were trimmed by 4 bases and 7 bases, with 10 bases remaining between them. This CDR3 comprises 12 residues. In nucleotides, the CDR3 is TGTGCCAGTAGTAAGACAGGCTATGAAGCTTTCTTT. The encoded protein is CASSKTGYEAFF.

The chain uses TRBV27 and TRBJ2-1, with TRBD1 identical over 9 bases. The V gene's germline CDR1 is MNHEY and CDR2 SMNVEV (reference sequence). V lost 5 bases and J lost 6; bases outside the gene matches: 5. The CDR3 sequence is 14 residues long. The CDR3 DNA reads as TGTGCCAGCAGTCCGGGACAGGGCGGCAATGAGCAGTTCTTC. Translation: CASSPGQGGNEQFF.

The chain uses TRBV27 and TRBJ2-2; D remains unclear. Trimming took off 6 bases at V and 4 bases at J, with 9 bases between the two ends. CDR1 and CDR2 (germline): MNHEY, SMNVEV (reference sequence). The CDR3 has 13 amino acids. Here the CDR3 reads CASSLLGTGELFF. In nucleotides, the CDR3 is TGTGCCAGCAGCCTCCTCGGCACCGGGGAGCTGTTTTTT.